Here is one TCR beta chain with its context. This record comes from a study of blood T cell repertoires in COVID-19. Study-wide context: T cells, B-cell-depleted T cells, or PBMCs supplied cDNA or gDNA.

Germline V gene data show CDR1 as SGHNT and CDR2 as YYREEE (reference sequence). CDR3 length: 15 residues. V shed 4 bases and J 4 bases; nucleotides not matched to a gene: 10. In the original workflow: Quantification of nucleated cells was approximated via reference gene primer amplification. The protocol was immunoSEQ multiplex PCR, while the TCRdb copy is restricted to in-frame clones and leaves out a portion. V, J and clone size are those of that table, while D and trimming were read from the DNA. Of some 220,000 clones in the sample, roughly 80% were seen once. Across about two dozen US areas, participants ranged in age from 18 to 89 years. Membership in each cohort depended on participant-reported clinical history.

The sample taken for sequencing was PBMCs or T cells enriched from blood (not recorded which). The TCR was taken from a middle-aged woman with acute COVID-19. The chain is built from TRBV5-4 and TRBJ1-2, with 7 positions matching TRBD1. The CDR3: CASSHPGTASYGYTF. The CDR3 DNA follows: TGTGCCAGCAGCCATCCAGGGACAGCTTCCTATGGCTACACCTTC.